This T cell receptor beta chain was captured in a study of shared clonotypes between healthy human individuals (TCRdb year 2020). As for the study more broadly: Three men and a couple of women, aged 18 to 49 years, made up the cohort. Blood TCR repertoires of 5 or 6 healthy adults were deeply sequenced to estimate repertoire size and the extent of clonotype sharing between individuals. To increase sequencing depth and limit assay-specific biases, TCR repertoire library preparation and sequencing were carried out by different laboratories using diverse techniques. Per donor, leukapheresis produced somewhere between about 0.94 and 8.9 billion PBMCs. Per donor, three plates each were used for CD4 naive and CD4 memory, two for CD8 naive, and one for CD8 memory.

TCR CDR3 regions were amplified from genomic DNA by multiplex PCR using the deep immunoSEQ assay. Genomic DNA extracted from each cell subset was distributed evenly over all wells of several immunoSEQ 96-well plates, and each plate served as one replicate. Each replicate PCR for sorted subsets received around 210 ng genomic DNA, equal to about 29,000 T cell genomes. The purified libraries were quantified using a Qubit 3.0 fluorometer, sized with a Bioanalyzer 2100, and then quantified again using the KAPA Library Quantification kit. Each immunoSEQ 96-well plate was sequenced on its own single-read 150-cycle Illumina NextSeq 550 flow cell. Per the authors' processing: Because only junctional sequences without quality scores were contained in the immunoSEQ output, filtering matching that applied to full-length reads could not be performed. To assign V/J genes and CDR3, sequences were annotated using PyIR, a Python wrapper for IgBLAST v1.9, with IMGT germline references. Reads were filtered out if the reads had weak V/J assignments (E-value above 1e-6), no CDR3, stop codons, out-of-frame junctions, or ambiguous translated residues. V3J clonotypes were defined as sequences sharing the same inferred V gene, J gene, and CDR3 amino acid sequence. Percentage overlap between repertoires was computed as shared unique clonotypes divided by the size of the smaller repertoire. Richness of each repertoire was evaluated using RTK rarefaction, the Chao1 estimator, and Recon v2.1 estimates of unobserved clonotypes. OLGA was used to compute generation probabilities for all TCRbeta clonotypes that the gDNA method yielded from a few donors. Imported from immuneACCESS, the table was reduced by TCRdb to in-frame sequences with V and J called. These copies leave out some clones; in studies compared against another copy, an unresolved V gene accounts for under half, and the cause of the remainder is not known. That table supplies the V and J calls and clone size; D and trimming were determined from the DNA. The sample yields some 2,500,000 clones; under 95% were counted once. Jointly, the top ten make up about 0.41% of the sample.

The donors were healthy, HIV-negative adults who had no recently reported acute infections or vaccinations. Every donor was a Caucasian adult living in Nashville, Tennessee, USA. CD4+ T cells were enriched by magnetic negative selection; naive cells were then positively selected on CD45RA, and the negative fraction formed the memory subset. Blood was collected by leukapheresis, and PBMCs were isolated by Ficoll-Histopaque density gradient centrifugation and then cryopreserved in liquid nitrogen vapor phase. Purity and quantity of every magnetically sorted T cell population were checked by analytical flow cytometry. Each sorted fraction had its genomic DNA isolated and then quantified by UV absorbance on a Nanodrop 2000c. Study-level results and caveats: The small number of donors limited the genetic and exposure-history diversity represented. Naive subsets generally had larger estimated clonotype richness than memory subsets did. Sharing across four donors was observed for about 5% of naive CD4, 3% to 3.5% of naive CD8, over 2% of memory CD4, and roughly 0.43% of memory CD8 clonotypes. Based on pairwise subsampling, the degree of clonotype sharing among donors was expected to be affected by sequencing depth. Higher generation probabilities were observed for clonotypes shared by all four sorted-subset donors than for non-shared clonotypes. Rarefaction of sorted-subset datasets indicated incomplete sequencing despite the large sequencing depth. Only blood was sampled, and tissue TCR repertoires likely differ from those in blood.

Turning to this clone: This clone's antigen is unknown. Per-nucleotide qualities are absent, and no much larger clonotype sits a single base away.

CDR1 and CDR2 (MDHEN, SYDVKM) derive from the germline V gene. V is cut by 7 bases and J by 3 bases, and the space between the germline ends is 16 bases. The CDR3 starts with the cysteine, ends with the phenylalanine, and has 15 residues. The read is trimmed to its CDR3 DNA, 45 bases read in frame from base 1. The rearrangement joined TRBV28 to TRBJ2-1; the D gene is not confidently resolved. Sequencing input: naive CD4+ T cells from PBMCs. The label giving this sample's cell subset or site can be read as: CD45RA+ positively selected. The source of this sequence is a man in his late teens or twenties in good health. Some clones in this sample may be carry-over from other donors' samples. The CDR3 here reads CASKPIFIGYNEQFF. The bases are TGTGCCAGCAAACCCATCTTCATCGGCTACAATGAGCAGTTCTTC.